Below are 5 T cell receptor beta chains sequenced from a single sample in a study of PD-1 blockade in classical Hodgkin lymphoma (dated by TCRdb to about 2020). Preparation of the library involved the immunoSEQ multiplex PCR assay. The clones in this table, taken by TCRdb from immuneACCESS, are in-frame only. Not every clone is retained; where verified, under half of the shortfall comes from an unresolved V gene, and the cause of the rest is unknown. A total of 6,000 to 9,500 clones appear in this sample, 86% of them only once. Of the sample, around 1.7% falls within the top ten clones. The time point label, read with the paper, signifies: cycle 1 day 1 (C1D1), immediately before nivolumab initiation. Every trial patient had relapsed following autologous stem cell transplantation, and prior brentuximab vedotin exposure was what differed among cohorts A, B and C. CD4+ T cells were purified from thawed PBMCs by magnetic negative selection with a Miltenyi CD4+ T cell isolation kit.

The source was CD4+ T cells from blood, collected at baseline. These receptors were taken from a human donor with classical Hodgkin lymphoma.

The CDR3 bases are TGTGCCAGCAGTGACGGGAGGAAAACAGATACGCAGTATTTT. This gives the protein CASSDGRKTDTQYF. The chain links TRBV6-1 to TRBJ2-3; 7 bases are a match to TRBD2. The CDR3 totals 14 residues. V dropped 3 bases and J dropped 3; count of bases not matched to a gene: 3. Per the germline V gene, CDR1 is MNHNS and CDR2 is SASEGT.

The CDR3 DNA reads as TGTGCCAGCAGCACCCCGGGACTAGCGGGCGCGGGCTCCTACGAGCAGTACTTC. It specifies CASSTPGLAGAGSYEQYF. V gene TRBV5-4 combines with J gene TRBJ2-7; TRBD2 matches 12 bases. Looked up from germline, CDR1 is SGHNT and CDR2 is YYREEE (reference sequence). This CDR3 is 18 amino acids long. V was clipped by 4 bases and J by 0 bases; unmatched bases: 11.

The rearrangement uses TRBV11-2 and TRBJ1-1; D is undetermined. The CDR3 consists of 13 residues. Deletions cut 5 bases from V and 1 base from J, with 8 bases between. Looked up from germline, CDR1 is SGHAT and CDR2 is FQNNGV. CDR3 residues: CASSENRNTEAFF. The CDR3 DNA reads TGTGCCAGCAGCGAGAACAGGAACACTGAAGCTTTCTTT.

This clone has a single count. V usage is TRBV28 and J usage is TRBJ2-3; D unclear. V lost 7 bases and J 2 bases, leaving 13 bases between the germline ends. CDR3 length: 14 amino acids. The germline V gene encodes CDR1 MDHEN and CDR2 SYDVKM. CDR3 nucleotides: TGTGCCAGCACCCTACGGTTAAACACAGATACGCAGTATTTT. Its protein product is CASTLRLNTDTQYF. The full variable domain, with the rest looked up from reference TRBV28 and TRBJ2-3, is DVKVTQSSRYLVKRTGEKVFLECVQDMDHENMFWYRQDPGLGLRLIYFSYDVKMKEKGDIPEGYSVSREKKERFSLILESASTNQTSMYLCASTLRLNTDTQYFGPGTRLTVL.

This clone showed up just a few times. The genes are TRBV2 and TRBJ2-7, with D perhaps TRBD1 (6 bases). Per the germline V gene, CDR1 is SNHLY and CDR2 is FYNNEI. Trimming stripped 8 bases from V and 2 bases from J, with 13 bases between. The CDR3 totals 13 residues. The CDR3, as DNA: TGTGCCAGCTCCACAGGGCCCCCCTACGAGCAGTACTTC. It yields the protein CASSTGPPYEQYF.